Each of the 17 T cell receptor beta chains below was sequenced from the same sample in a study of cytomegalovirus exposure and HLA in healthy donors. With 60 Vbeta and 13 Jbeta primers, the PCR was carried out. Libraries were prepared by immunoSEQ multiplex PCR; TCRdb keeps only in-frame clonotypes and omits some of them. The sample yields 150,000 to 200,000 clones, around 80% seen once. The sample taken for sequencing was PBMCs. The receptors stem from a man between 18 and 29 years old in good health and CMV-seronegative.

The chain employs TRBV5-1 and TRBJ1-3; 7 bases are shared with TRBD1. CDR3 length: 17 amino acids. Per the germline V gene, CDR1 is SGHRS and CDR2 is YFSETQ. Trimming took 2 bases from V and 1 from J; bases not matched to a gene: 9. Here the CDR3 reads CASSFGGDRVSGNTIYF. Here the CDR3 DNA reads TGCGCCAGCAGCTTTGGGGGAGACAGGGTTTCTGGAAACACCATATATTTT.

The rearrangement links TRBV19 to TRBJ2-1; TRBD2 matches 8 bases. The V gene's germline CDR1 is LNHDA and CDR2 SQIVND (reference sequence). Trimming took 4 bases from V and 7 from J; bases not matched to a gene: 9. The CDR3 runs to 15 residues. CDR3 residues: CASSKLAAAWNEQFF. CDR3 sequence (DNA): TGTGCCAGTAGTAAACTAGCGGCGGCTTGGAATGAGCAGTTCTTC.

The rearrangement joins TRBV19 to TRBJ2-1; the match to TRBD2 covers 7 bases. The CDR3 covers 14 residues. The germline CDR1 and CDR2 sequences are LNHDA and SQIVND (reference sequence). Trimming at V came to 7 bases and at J to 9 bases, leaving 12 bases not matched to a gene. This chain's CDR3 is CASTPTSRRGEQFF. The CDR3 bases are TGTGCCAGTACCCCGACTAGCCGTCGTGGTGAGCAGTTCTTC.

The chain combines TRBV18 with TRBJ1-4; 7 bases are shared with TRBD1. CDR1 KGHSH and CDR2 LQKENI come from the germline V gene. V lost 2 bases to trimming and J lost 4 bases; unmatched junction nucleotides: 10. The CDR3 runs 17 residues. The CDR3 reads CASSPTDIRGFNEKLFF. The CDR3 DNA reads TGTGCCAGCTCACCAACGGACATCAGGGGGTTTAATGAAAAACTGTTTTTT.

This clone was detected only once. The chain uses TRBV14 and TRBJ2-1, with 7 nucleotides matching TRBD2. This CDR3 is built from 16 residues. V shed 2 bases, J shed 9 bases, and the junction held 13 bases outside the gene matches. Germline loops: CDR1 SGHDN, CDR2 FVKESK. The CDR3 loop reads CASSQFPGAGMGEQFF. The CDR3 DNA is TGTGCCAGCAGCCAATTCCCCGGAGCGGGGATGGGTGAGCAGTTCTTC.

The chain couples TRBV28 to TRBJ2-1, with 12 bases matching TRBD2. The CDR3 is 15 residues long. Germline CDR1 reads MDHEN; CDR2 reads SYDVKM. V lost 3 bases to trimming and J lost 5 bases; unmatched junction nucleotides: 2. CDR3 bases: TGTGCCAGCAGTTTTAGACTAGCGGGAGACAATGAGCAGTTCTTC. This codes for CASSFRLAGDNEQFF.

The chain uses TRBV6-5 and TRBJ1-2, with 9 bases aligning to TRBD1. The CDR3 spans 14 residues. V lost 7 bases to trimming and J lost 4 bases; unmatched junction nucleotides: 7. The germline V gene has CDR1 MNHEY and CDR2 SVGAGI. CDR3 sequence reads: CASNHRGRGYGYTF. In nucleotides, the CDR3 is TGTGCCAGCAACCACAGGGGGCGCGGCTATGGCTACACCTTC.

DNA for the CDR3: TGTGCCAGCAGTTGGCCGGGGGGCGGCGGCTACACCTTC. Residues: CASSWPGGGGYTF. The V and J genes are TRBV28 and TRBJ1-2; D may be TRBD1 (6 bases). Germline CDR1 is MDHEN and CDR2 is SYDVKM. The V end lost 4 bases, the J end lost 8 bases, and 14 bases lay between the germline ends. This CDR3 comprises 13 residues.

This chain links TRBV27 with TRBJ1-6, with TRBD1 matching 8 bases. This CDR3 is built from 17 residues. V lost 6 bases and J lost 2; bases outside the gene matches: 9. CDR1 MNHEY and CDR2 SMNVEV come from the germline V gene (reference sequence). CDR3: CASSTDRGLPYNSPLHF. The CDR3 coding sequence is TGTGCCAGCAGCACCGACAGGGGCCTTCCCTATAATTCACCCCTCCACTTT.

The CDR3 is CASSFNGLGSNEQFF. CDR3 in DNA: TGCGCCAGCAGCTTCAATGGACTAGGGTCCAATGAGCAGTTCTTC. The chain couples TRBV5-1 to TRBJ2-1; 7 bases align to TRBD2. Germline CDR1 SGHRS, CDR2 YFSETQ. Trimming at V came to 2 bases and at J to 6 bases, leaving 8 bases not matched to a gene. The CDR3 totals 15 residues.

This rearrangement joins TRBV30 to TRBJ1-5; D is uncertain. In germline, CDR1 is GTSNPN, CDR2 SVGIG (reference sequence). V was clipped by 5 bases and J by 4 bases, with 15 bases between them. The CDR3 has 14 residues. CDR3 protein: CAWDAGWGNQPQHF. CDR3 bases: TGTGCCTGGGACGCGGGGTGGGGTAATCAGCCCCAGCATTTT.

The V and J genes are TRBV7-6 and TRBJ2-5; 10 bases line up with TRBD1. The germline V gene has CDR1 SGHVS and CDR2 FNYEAQ. The CDR3 has 14 residues. V trimming: 5 bases; J trimming: 11 bases; junction bases outside the gene matches: 11. The CDR3 protein is CASSGGAGTGEQYF. Here the CDR3 DNA reads TGTGCCAGCAGCGGAGGGGCAGGGACAGGGGAGCAGTACTTC.

The genes are TRBV10-3 and TRBJ2-5, with 7 bases that match TRBD1. This CDR3 spans 15 amino acids. CDR1 ENHRY and CDR2 SYGVKD come from the germline V gene. The V gene end was trimmed by 4 bases and the J gene end by 2 bases; junction bases not matched to a gene: 7. The CDR3 DNA follows: TGTGCCATCAGTGCCCCACCAGGGGGACAAGAGACCCAGTACTTC. It codes for CAISAPPGGQETQYF.

This clone was counted only a few times. The chain is built from TRBV27 and TRBJ2-1; the match to TRBD1 covers 12 bases. The CDR3 loop spans 14 amino acids. J gave up 10 bases and V 7 bases, and 8 bases lay outside the gene matches. Germline V gives CDR1 MNHEY, CDR2 SMNVEV (reference sequence). The CDR3, as DNA: TGTGCCAGCACCCTAGGGACAGGGGGCAACGAGCAGTTCTTC. Its translation is CASTLGTGGNEQFF.

This rearrangement joins TRBV9 to TRBJ2-7; 9 bases are shared with TRBD2. Trimming took 3 bases from V and 0 from J; bases not matched to a gene: 7. Germline CDR1 reads SGDLS; CDR2 reads YYNGEE. The CDR3 loop spans 16 amino acids. The CDR3 here is CASSAVVSGSSYEQYF. CDR3 DNA: TGTGCCAGCAGCGCAGTAGTTAGCGGGAGCTCCTACGAGCAGTACTTC.

This chain joins TRBV11-2 and TRBJ2-7, with no clear D. Germline CDR1 reads SGHAT; CDR2 reads FQNNGV. The CDR3 runs 14 residues. Trimming pared 1 base from V and 0 bases from J, leaving 7 bases between. The CDR3 DNA sequence: TGTGCCAGCAGCTTAGGGGCCGGCTCCTACGAGCAGTACTTC. Translated, it gives CASSLGAGSYEQYF.

This clone has a handful of counts. The J gene is TRBJ1-1, the V gene TRBV7-9; TRBD1 matches at 9 bases. After removal of 5 bases from V and 7 bases from J, the junction contained 5 bases not matched to a gene. This CDR3 spans 13 amino acids. Germline V gene data show CDR1 as SEHNR and CDR2 as FQNEAQ (reference sequence). The CDR3 spells CASSTTGQGEAFF. In nucleotides, the CDR3 is TGTGCCAGCAGCACAACGGGACAGGGTGAAGCTTTCTTT.